What follows is one T cell receptor (beta chain) and its context. This entry comes from a study of blood T cell repertoires in COVID-19. Study-wide context: The United States, Italy and Spain supplied acute and convalescent COVID-19 samples. Sample material is recorded as cDNA or gDNA derived from T cells, B-cell-depleted T cells, or PBMCs.

As processed by the authors: The authors estimated nucleated cell counts from reference gene primer amplification. The protocol was immunoSEQ multiplex PCR, while the TCRdb copy is restricted to in-frame clones and leaves out a portion. V and J calls and clone size are copied from that table; D and trimming were computed from the DNA. Here the sample spans about 41,000 clones, roughly four fifths being singletons. This CDR3 spans 14 amino acids. Per germline, CDR1 MNHEY and CDR2 SVGAGI. V dropped 5 bases and J dropped 1; count of bases not matched to a gene: 4. Sequencing used peripheral blood. The receptor comes from a woman aged 60-70 years with acute or convalescent COVID-19. The J gene is TRBJ1-1, the V gene TRBV6-5, with TRBD1 matching over 7 bases. The CDR3 reads CASSKRQGNTEAFF. Written as DNA, the CDR3 is TGTGCCAGCAGTAAGAGACAGGGGAACACTGAAGCTTTCTTT.